This is a list of T cell receptor beta chains from one sample in a study of Ad26.COV2.S vaccination and SARS-CoV-2 variants. Assay used: immunoSEQ multiplex PCR; TCRdb lists only in-frame clones, some missing. The table shows about 350,000 clones, with 75% to 90% occurring only once. Specimen: peripheral blood, collected in a trial of Ad26.COV2.S vaccine versus placebo. Receptor source: a person between 18 and 60 years old who received the Ad26.COV2.S COVID-19 vaccine or a placebo. Each CDR3 is given with its conserved first and last residue. The D gene is left open where the match is weak. Size is omitted from some rows. Given values are once, few, many or a class for expanded clones.

clone size | J gene | D gene | V gene | CDR3 protein | CDR3 DNA
. | TRBJ2-7 | TRBD1 | TRBV7-2 | CASSGTGGYEQYF | TGTGCCAGCTCCGGGACAGGGGGCTACGAGCAGTACTTC
. | TRBJ2-6 | . | TRBV7-2 | CASSKMSSGANVLTF | TGTGCCAGCAGCAAAATGTCCTCTGGGGCCAACGTCCTGACTTTC
. | TRBJ2-7 | . | TRBV10-3 | CAISDSALSSYEQYF | TGTGCCATCAGTGACTCAGCCCTGAGCTCCTACGAGCAGTACTTC
once | TRBJ1-1 | TRBD1 | TRBV5-1 | CASSGKDRDAFF | TGCGCCAGCAGCGGAAAAGACAGGGACGCTTTCTTT
. | TRBJ1-1 | TRBD1 | TRBV2 | CASSVETGGRPEAFF | TGTGCCAGCAGTGTCGAGACAGGGGGGCGGCCTGAAGCTTTCTTT
. | TRBJ2-1 | TRBD2 | TRBV7-9 | CASTQGRESVYEQFF | TGTGCCAGCACCCAAGGGCGGGAGTCGGTATATGAGCAGTTCTTC
. | TRBJ2-3 | . | TRBV7-9 | CASSPAGTGRTDTQYF | TGTGCCAGCAGCCCTGCGGGGACTGGCCGCACAGATACGCAGTATTTT
. | TRBJ2-3 | TRBD2 | TRBV6-4 | CASSDSTSGYTDTQYF | TGTGCCAGCAGTGACTCGACTAGCGGTTACACAGATACGCAGTATTTT
. | TRBJ1-3 | . | TRBV14 | CASSQALWSAGNTIYF | TGTGCCAGCAGCCAGGCCCTCTGGTCAGCCGGAAACACCATATATTTT
. | TRBJ2-5 | . | TRBV7-2 | CASSLVAGGETQYF | TGTGCCAGCAGCTTAGTCGCCGGGGGAGAGACCCAGTACTTC
. | TRBJ2-7 | TRBD2 | TRBV5-1 | CASSPQTSGGPYEQYF | TGCGCCAGCAGCCCACAGACTAGCGGGGGGCCTTACGAGCAGTACTTC
. | TRBJ2-3 | TRBD2 | TRBV25-1 | CASRRTSGRGTDTQYF | TGTGCCAGCAGGAGGACTAGCGGGAGAGGCACAGATACGCAGTATTTT
. | TRBJ2-1 | TRBD2 | TRBV7-7 | CASSPSSGNYNEQFF | TGTGCCAGCAGCCCGTCTAGCGGCAATTACAATGAGCAGTTCTTC
. | TRBJ1-3 | . | TRBV5-5 | CASSLGGPHSGNTIYF | TGTGCCAGCAGCTTGGGGGGACCCCACTCTGGAAACACCATATATTTT
. | TRBJ2-5 | . | TRBV7-2 | CASSLGVRETQYF | TGTGCCAGCAGCTTGGGGGTGCGGGAGACCCAGTACTTC
. | TRBJ2-7 | TRBD1 | TRBV25-1 | CASSDSTSTGKYSEQYF | TGTGCCAGCAGTGACTCCACATCGACAGGGAAATATAGCGAGCAGTACTTC
. | TRBJ1-6 | . | TRBV28 | CASSLLLGEELSSYNSPLHF | TGTGCCAGCAGTTTATTGCTTGGGGAGGAATTGAGCTCCTATAATTCACCCCTCCACTTT
few | TRBJ2-7 | . | TRBV18 | CASSPPPGGYEQYF | TGTGCCAGCTCACCTCCCCCAGGAGGGTACGAGCAGTACTTC
. | TRBJ2-6 | . | TRBV28 | CASSPPSGANVLTF | TGTGCCAGCAGTCCCCCCTCTGGGGCCAACGTCCTGACTTTC
. | TRBJ2-7 | TRBD2 | TRBV3-1/TRBV3-2 | CASSSGLAEAYEQYF | TGTGCCAGCAGCTCGGGACTAGCGGAGGCCTACGAGCAGTACTTC
. | TRBJ1-6 | . | TRBV19 | CASGRNYNSPLHF | TGTGCCAGCGGACGGAACTATAATTCACCCCTCCACTTT
. | TRBJ1-1 | . | TRBV4-3 | CASRIQGNTEAFF | TGCGCCAGCAGAATACAGGGGAACACTGAAGCTTTCTTT
few | TRBJ2-7 | . | TRBV11-2 | CASTGTGVGEQYF | TGTGCCAGCACTGGGACCGGAGTGGGGGAGCAGTACTTC
. | TRBJ2-7 | . | TRBV12-3/TRBV12-4 | CASSLSTGEQYF | TGTGCCAGCAGCCTCTCGACGGGGGAGCAGTACTTC
. | TRBJ2-4 | TRBD1 | TRBV24-1 | CATSDPKQGVDIQYF | TGTGCCACCAGTGACCCTAAACAGGGGGTTGACATTCAGTACTTC
. | TRBJ1-1 | . | TRBV27 | CASSLSGGAEAFF | TGTGCCAGCAGTTTATCAGGGGGGGCTGAAGCTTTCTTT
few | TRBJ1-3 | . | TRBV27 | CASSPIQTESGNTIYF | TGTGCCAGCAGTCCGATTCAGACCGAGTCTGGAAACACCATATATTTT
. | TRBJ1-2 | . | TRBV4-3 | CASSRDRDYGYTF | TGCGCCAGCAGCCGGGACCGGGACTATGGCTACACCTTC
. | TRBJ2-1 | . | TRBV7-2 | CASSFSVEQFF | TGTGCCAGCAGCTTTAGCGTAGAGCAGTTCTTC
. | TRBJ2-7 | . | TRBV18 | CASSRQGMSGEQYF | TGTGCCAGCTCACGGCAGGGAATGTCGGGCGAGCAGTACTTC
. | TRBJ1-2 | . | TRBV4-3 | CASSHTGSLYGYTF | TGCGCCAGCAGCCATACGGGATCCCTCTATGGCTACACCTTC
. | TRBJ2-4 | TRBD1 | TRBV6-5 | CASSYAGTGGRDIQYF | TGTGCCAGCAGTTACGCCGGGACAGGGGGCCGCGACATTCAGTACTTC
. | TRBJ2-1 | TRBD1 | TRBV4-1 | CASSQRDRGIDEQFF | TGCGCCAGCAGCCAAAGGGACAGGGGGATTGATGAGCAGTTCTTC
. | TRBJ1-2 | TRBD1 | TRBV28 | CASSSSGTGDYGYTF | TGTGCCAGCAGTTCCTCCGGGACAGGCGACTATGGCTACACCTTC
. | TRBJ2-3 | . | TRBV29-1 | CSVENYRDTQYF | TGCAGCGTTGAGAATTACAGAGATACGCAGTATTTT
. | TRBJ2-7 | . | TRBV27 | CASSSALEQYF | TGTGCCAGCAGTTCGGCCCTCGAGCAGTACTTC
. | TRBJ2-1 | . | TRBV28 | CASSSTVYEQFF | TGTGCCAGCAGTTCCACGGTGTATGAGCAGTTCTTC
. | TRBJ2-1 | TRBD1 | TRBV29-1 | CSVTDRESSYNEQFF | TGCAGCGTCACTGACAGGGAGAGCTCCTACAATGAGCAGTTCTTC
. | TRBJ2-1 | . | TRBV4-3 | CASSQGRGGEQFF | TGCGCCAGCAGCCAAGGTAGGGGTGGTGAGCAGTTCTTC
. | TRBJ2-5 | . | TRBV4-2 | CASSQEETQYF | TGTGCCAGCAGCCAAGAAGAGACCCAGTACTTC
once | TRBJ1-5 | . | TRBV7-9 | CASSLSVTNQPQHF | TGTGCCAGCAGCTTATCAGTGACCAATCAGCCCCAGCATTTT
. | TRBJ2-7 | TRBD2 | TRBV5-1 | CASSLAGGRSYEQYF | TGCGCCAGCAGCCTAGCGGGGGGACGCTCCTACGAGCAGTACTTC
. | TRBJ2-2 | TRBD2 | TRBV6-2/TRBV6-3 | CASSYTTSGVNTGELFF | TGTGCCAGCAGTTATACGACTAGCGGGGTGAACACCGGGGAGCTGTTTTTT
. | TRBJ2-3 | . | TRBV19 | CASSMRGDTDTQYF | TGTGCCAGTAGTATGAGGGGAGACACAGATACGCAGTATTTT
. | TRBJ1-1 | . | TRBV5-6 | CASSLWGVRTEAFF | TGTGCCAGCAGCTTATGGGGGGTACGTACTGAAGCTTTCTTT
. | TRBJ2-1 | TRBD2 | TRBV19 | CASSILREEAHEQFF | TGTGCCAGTAGTATTCTTCGGGAGGAGGCCCATGAGCAGTTCTTC
. | TRBJ2-1 | TRBD2 | TRBV27 | CASKPGLGNEQFF | TGTGCCAGCAAACCGGGACTAGGGAATGAGCAGTTCTTC
. | TRBJ1-5 | . | TRBV28 | CASSLIWGNQPQHF | TGTGCCAGCAGTTTGATCTGGGGCAATCAGCCCCAGCATTTT
. | TRBJ1-1 | . | TRBV11-2 | CASSQNWGGRENTEAFF | TGTGCCAGCAGCCAAAACTGGGGGGGCCGGGAGAACACTGAAGCTTTCTTT
. | TRBJ2-2 | TRBD2 | TRBV19 | CASIPGASGGNTGELFF | TGTGCCAGTATCCCTGGGGCTAGCGGGGGGAACACCGGGGAGCTGTTTTTT
. | TRBJ2-3 | . | TRBV11-2 | CASSLDQLATDTQYF | TGTGCCAGCAGCTTAGATCAGCTAGCGACAGATACGCAGTATTTT
few | TRBJ2-7 | . | TRBV6-2/TRBV6-3 | CASSSSSSSGRVYEQYF | .
. | TRBJ2-2 | . | TRBV24-1 | CATSEFDPGELFF | TGTGCCACCAGCGAGTTCGACCCCGGGGAGCTGTTTTTT
. | TRBJ1-3 | . | TRBV6-6 | CASSPRVGGNTIYF | TGTGCCAGCAGTCCCAGGGTTGGGGGAAACACCATATATTTT
. | TRBJ2-2 | . | TRBV11-2 | CASSLEQGGAGELFF | TGTGCCAGCAGCTTAGAACAGGGTGGCGCCGGGGAGCTGTTTTTT
. | TRBJ1-5 | . | TRBV6-2/TRBV6-3 | CASSYSRLTGQPQHF | TGTGCCAGCAGTTACTCGCGCCTGACGGGGCAGCCCCAGCATTTT
. | TRBJ1-3 | . | TRBV6-5 | CASSYSNSRGNTIYF | TGTGCCAGCAGTTACTCGAACAGTAGGGGAAACACCATATATTTT
few | TRBJ1-3 | TRBD1 | TRBV10-3 | CAITPDRGSPGNTIYF | TGTGCCATCACCCCGGACAGGGGATCTCCTGGAAACACCATATATTTT